This TCR beta chain was captured in a study of a mutant IDH1 vaccine in newly diagnosed glioma. Study summary: Treatment recipients were about 62% male and roughly 38% female, and their mean age was approximately 42 years. Most patients had received both radiotherapy and temozolomide, the prior options being radiotherapy, temozolomide, or both.

In regard to this clone: Its antigen is currently unknown.

Time point here: week 23, last vaccination. Every single dose of the vaccine, 300 ug of mutant IDH1 20-mer peptide, came with topical imiquimod. Looked up from germline, CDR1 is SQVTM and CDR2 is ANQGSEA. CDR3 length equals 15 residues. TCRdb's copy holds only in-frame clones and misses some; the assay was immunoSEQ multiplex PCR. The data show approximately 37,000 clones, roughly 80% seen once. Overall study findings and caveats: There were vaccine-induced immune responses in approximately 95% of the patients.

The chain carries TRBV29-1 and TRBJ1-2; 7 bases agree with TRBD1. Sequences were derived from PBMCs, sampled from a glioma patient whose treatment included an IDH1 peptide vaccine. The receptor's source is a man between 45 and 60 years old with glioma. The CDR3: CSIQDHRDREDGYTF. CDR3 coding DNA: TGCAGTATTCAGGACCACAGAGACAGGGAGGATGGCTACACCTTC.